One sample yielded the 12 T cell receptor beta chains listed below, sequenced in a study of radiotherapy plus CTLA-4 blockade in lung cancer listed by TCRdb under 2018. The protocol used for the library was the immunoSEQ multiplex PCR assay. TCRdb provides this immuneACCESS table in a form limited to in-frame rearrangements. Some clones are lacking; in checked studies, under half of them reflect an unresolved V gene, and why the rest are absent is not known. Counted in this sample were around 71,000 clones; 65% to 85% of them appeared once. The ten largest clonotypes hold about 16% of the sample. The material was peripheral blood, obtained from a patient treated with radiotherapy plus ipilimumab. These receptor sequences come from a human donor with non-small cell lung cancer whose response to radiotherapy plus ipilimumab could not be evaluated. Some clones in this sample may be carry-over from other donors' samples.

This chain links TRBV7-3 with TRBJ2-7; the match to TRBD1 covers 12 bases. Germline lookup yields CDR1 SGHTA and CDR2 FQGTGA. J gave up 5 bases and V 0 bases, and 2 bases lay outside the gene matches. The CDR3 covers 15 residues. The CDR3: CASSLTGQGADEQYF. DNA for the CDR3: TGTGCCAGCAGCTTAACGGGACAGGGGGCAGACGAGCAGTACTTC.

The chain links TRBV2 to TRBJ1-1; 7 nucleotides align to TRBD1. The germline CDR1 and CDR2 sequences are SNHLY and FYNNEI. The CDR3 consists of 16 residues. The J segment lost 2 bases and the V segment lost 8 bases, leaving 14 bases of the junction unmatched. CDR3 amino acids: CASLGTEWESNTEAFF. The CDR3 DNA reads TGTGCCAGCCTCGGGACAGAGTGGGAAAGCAACACTGAAGCTTTCTTT.

In DNA form, the CDR3 reads TGTGCCAGCTCACCACAGCCGGGACAGGGGAGCTATAATTCACCCCTCCACTTT. It translates to CASSPQPGQGSYNSPLHF. The chain is built from TRBV18 and TRBJ1-6, with TRBD1 matching over 10 bases. The V gene's germline CDR1 is KGHSH and CDR2 LQKENI. V lost 1 base to trimming and J lost 3 bases; unmatched junction nucleotides: 6. The CDR3 spans 18 residues.

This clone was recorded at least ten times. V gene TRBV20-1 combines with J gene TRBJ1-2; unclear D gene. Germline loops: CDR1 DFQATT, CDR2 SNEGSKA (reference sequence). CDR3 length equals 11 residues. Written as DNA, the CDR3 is TGCAGCGGGGAGGCAAACTATGGCTACACCTTC. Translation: CSGEANYGYTF.

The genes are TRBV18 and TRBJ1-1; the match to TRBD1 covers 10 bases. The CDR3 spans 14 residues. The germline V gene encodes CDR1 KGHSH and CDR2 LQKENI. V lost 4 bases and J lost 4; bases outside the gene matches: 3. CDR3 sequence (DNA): TGTGCCAGCTCACGGGACAGGGGTATCACTGAAGCTTTCTTT. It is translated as CASSRDRGITEAFF.

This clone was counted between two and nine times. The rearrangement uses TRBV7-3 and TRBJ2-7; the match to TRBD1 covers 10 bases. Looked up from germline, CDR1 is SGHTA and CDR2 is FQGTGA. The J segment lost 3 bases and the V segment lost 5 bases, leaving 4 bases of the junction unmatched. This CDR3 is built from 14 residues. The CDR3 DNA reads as TGTGCCAGCAGCGTGGACAGGGGGGGCTACGAGCAGTACTTC. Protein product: CASSVDRGGYEQYF.

The CDR3 DNA follows: TGTGCCAGCAGTCCTCACAGGGGGGGGAACACTGAAGCTTTCTTT. Translating it yields CASSPHRGGNTEAFF. The V gene is TRBV6-5, the J gene TRBJ1-1; 8 nucleotides align to TRBD1. From germline, CDR1 is MNHEY and CDR2 SVGAGI. Trimming at V came to 5 bases and at J to 1 base, leaving 6 bases not matched to a gene. CDR3 size: 15 residues.

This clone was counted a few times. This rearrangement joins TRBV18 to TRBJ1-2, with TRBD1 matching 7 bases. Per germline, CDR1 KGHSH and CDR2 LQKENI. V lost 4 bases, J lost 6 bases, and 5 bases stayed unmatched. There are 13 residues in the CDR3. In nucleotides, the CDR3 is TGTGCCAGCTCACAGGGACAGAATGATGGCTACACCTTC. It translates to CASSQGQNDGYTF. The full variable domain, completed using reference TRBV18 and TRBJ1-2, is NAGVMQNPRHLVRRRGQEARLRCSPMKGHSHVYWYRQLPEEGLKFMVYLQKENIIDESGMPKERFSAEFPKEGPSILRIQQVVRGDSAAYFCASSQGQNDGYTFGSGTRLTVV.

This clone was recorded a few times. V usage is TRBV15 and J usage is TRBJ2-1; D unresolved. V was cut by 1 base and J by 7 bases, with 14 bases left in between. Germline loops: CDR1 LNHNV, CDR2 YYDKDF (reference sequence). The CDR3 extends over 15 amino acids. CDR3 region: CATSRGTASRNEQFF. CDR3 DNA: TGTGCCACCAGCAGAGGAACAGCCTCGCGAAATGAGCAGTTCTTC.

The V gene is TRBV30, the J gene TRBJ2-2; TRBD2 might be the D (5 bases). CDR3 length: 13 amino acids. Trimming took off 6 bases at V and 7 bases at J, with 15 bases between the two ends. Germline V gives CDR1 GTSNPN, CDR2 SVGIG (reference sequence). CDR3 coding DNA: TGTGCCTGCAGAGTCCTAGGGAGCGGGGAGCTGTTTTTT. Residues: CACRVLGSGELFF.

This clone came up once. CDR3 bases: TGTGCCAGCAGTTTACCAATCGGGACAGGGAGGACTGAAGCTTTCTTT. It specifies CASSLPIGTGRTEAFF. The rearrangement joins TRBV28 to TRBJ1-1; the match to TRBD1 covers 9 bases. Germline values: CDR1 MDHEN, CDR2 SYDVKM. The CDR3 sequence is 16 residues long. The V gene end was trimmed by 2 bases and the J gene end by 5 bases; junction bases not matched to a gene: 9.

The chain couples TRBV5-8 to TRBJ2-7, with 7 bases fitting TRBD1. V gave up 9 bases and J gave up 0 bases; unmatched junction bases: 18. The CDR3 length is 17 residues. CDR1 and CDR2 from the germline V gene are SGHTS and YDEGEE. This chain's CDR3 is CATTGTALSLGSYEQYF. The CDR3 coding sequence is TGTGCCACCACCGGGACAGCCCTTTCCCTCGGCTCCTACGAGCAGTACTTC. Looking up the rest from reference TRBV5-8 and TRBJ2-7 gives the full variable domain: EAGVTQSPTHLIKTRGQQATLRCSPISGHTSVYWYQQALGLGLQFLLWYDEGEERNRGNFPPRFSGRQFPNYSSELNVNALELEDSALYLCATTGTALSLGSYEQYFGPGTRLTVT.